This T cell receptor (beta chain) came from a study of shared clonotypes between healthy human individuals. With 0 bases removed from V and 10 bases from J, the gap between germline ends came to 13 bases. CDR1 is SGHVS and CDR2 is FNYEAQ in the germline V gene. The CDR3 extends over 14 amino acids. This table comes from immunoSEQ multiplex PCR, and its TCRdb copy is limited to in-frame clones, with some not included. This sample yields around 1.9 million clones, of which approximately 92% are seen a single time; over 1.5% belongs to the top ten. The naive CD8 fraction comprised CD45RO-negative cells positively selected for CCR7 and excluded terminally differentiated effector memory CD45RA+ cells.

The specimen was naive CD8+ T cells from PBMCs. The TCR comes from a man younger than 35 in good health. Some clones in this sample may be carry-over from other donors' samples. This chain uses TRBV7-6 with TRBJ2-1; D is ambiguous. This chain's CDR3 is CASSLAPDPREQFF. The CDR3 coding sequence is TGTGCCAGCAGCTTAGCTCCAGATCCGCGGGAGCAGTTCTTC.